The 6 T cell receptor beta chains listed next were all sequenced from one sample in a study of T cell responses to AZD1222 COVID-19 vaccine (dated by TCRdb to 2020 to 2022). The library was generated by the immunoSEQ multiplex PCR assay. TCRdb provides this immuneACCESS table in a form limited to in-frame rearrangements. Some clones are lacking; in checked studies, under half of them reflect an unresolved V gene, and why the rest are absent is not known. In all, the sample holds about 86,000 clones, and about nine tenths of those were seen once. Jointly, the top ten make up about 7.1% of the sample. The time point label, read with the paper, signifies: about 28 days (+/-7) after the second vaccine dose. The sample consisted of peripheral blood, taken 28 days after the second AZD1222 dose. All receptors come from an adult who received the AZD1222 COVID-19 vaccine.

The V gene is TRBV4-3, the J gene TRBJ2-2, with D tentatively TRBD2 (6 bases). Germline assignment: CDR1 LGHNA and CDR2 YSLEER. V was pared by 0 bases and J by 4 bases, with 9 bases between. The CDR3 consists of 15 residues. The CDR3 loop is CASSQDRTITGELFF. The CDR3, as DNA: TGCGCCAGCAGCCAAGACAGGACTATCACCGGGGAGCTGTTTTTT.

V usage is TRBV5-1 and J usage is TRBJ1-2; D unresolved. The V and J ends lost 3 bases and 4 bases respectively, with 13 bases between them. Germline assignment: CDR1 SGHRS and CDR2 YFSETQ. The CDR3 is made up of 14 amino acids. The CDR3 region has the DNA TGCGCCAGCAGCTACGACCATCGATCCTATGGCTACACCTTC. Encoded protein: CASSYDHRSYGYTF.

The rearrangement uses TRBV10-3 and TRBJ2-3; no clear D. CDR1 ENHRY and CDR2 SYGVKD come from the germline V gene. V lost 4 bases to trimming and J lost 0 bases, with 11 bases between them. There are 15 residues in the CDR3. Written as DNA, the CDR3 is TGTGCCATCAGTGCGGACCACTCTAGCACAGATACGCAGTATTTT. Translated: CAISADHSSTDTQYF.

The chain couples TRBV18 to TRBJ2-3; 9 bases match TRBD2. Losses at the gene ends were 4 bases for V and 6 bases for J; bases not matched to a gene: 5. The CDR3 length is 14 residues. CDR1 and CDR2 (germline): KGHSH, LQKENI. DNA of the CDR3: TGTGCCAGCTCACGCGGGAGGGCCGACGATACGCAGTATTTT. Translated, it gives CASSRGRADDTQYF.

The rearrangement uses TRBV21-1 and TRBJ2-6. TRBV21-1 is designated a pseudogene. This CDR3 has 18 residues. The CDR3 DNA reads TGTGCCAGCAGCAAACAAGGAACGGGGGCGGCTGGGGCCAACGTCCTGACTTTC. It encodes CASSKQGTGAAGANVLTF.

Only one count was recorded for this clone. The rearrangement links TRBV5-1 to TRBJ2-3; the D gene is possibly TRBD1 (5 bases). Germline V gives CDR1 SGHRS, CDR2 YFSETQ. The V end lost 0 bases, the J end lost 5 bases, and 10 bases lay between the germline ends. The CDR3 consists of 14 residues. The CDR3 DNA follows: TGCGCCAGCAGCTTGGGGCAGGGAATAGATACGCAGTATTTT. It is translated as CASSLGQGIDTQYF. The variable domain in full, with the rest retrieved from reference TRBV5-1 and TRBJ2-3, is KAGVTQTPRYLIKTRGQQVTLSCSPISGHRSVSWYQQTPGQGLQFLFEYFSETQRNKGNFPGRFSGRQFSNSRSEMNVSTLELGDSALYLCASSLGQGIDTQYFGPGTRLTVL.